The clone carrying this T cell receptor beta chain was counted between two and nine times. The data were obtained in a study of early T cells in non-severe SARS-CoV-2 infection. Germline V gene sequence: CDR1 MNHNY, CDR2 SVGAGI (reference sequence). J gave up 3 bases and V 6 bases, and 17 bases lay outside the gene matches. This CDR3 contains 20 residues. TCRdb reanalysed the 5' RACE reads using MiXCR and keeps one entry per CDR3 protein. This table has roughly 86,000 distinct CDR3 sequences, about 14% appearing once. This TCR was recovered from an adult who was a healthcare worker with PCR-confirmed SARS-CoV-2 infection or an uninfected control (not recorded which). The sample comprised whole blood. The chain has TRBV6-6 and TRBJ2-2; 12 bases agree with TRBD2. This chain's CDR3 is CASSRLAGAPSFRDTGELFF. CDR3 in DNA: TGTGCCAGCAGCAGACTAGCGGGGGCCCCTTCTTTCCGGGACACCGGGGAGCTGTTTTTT.